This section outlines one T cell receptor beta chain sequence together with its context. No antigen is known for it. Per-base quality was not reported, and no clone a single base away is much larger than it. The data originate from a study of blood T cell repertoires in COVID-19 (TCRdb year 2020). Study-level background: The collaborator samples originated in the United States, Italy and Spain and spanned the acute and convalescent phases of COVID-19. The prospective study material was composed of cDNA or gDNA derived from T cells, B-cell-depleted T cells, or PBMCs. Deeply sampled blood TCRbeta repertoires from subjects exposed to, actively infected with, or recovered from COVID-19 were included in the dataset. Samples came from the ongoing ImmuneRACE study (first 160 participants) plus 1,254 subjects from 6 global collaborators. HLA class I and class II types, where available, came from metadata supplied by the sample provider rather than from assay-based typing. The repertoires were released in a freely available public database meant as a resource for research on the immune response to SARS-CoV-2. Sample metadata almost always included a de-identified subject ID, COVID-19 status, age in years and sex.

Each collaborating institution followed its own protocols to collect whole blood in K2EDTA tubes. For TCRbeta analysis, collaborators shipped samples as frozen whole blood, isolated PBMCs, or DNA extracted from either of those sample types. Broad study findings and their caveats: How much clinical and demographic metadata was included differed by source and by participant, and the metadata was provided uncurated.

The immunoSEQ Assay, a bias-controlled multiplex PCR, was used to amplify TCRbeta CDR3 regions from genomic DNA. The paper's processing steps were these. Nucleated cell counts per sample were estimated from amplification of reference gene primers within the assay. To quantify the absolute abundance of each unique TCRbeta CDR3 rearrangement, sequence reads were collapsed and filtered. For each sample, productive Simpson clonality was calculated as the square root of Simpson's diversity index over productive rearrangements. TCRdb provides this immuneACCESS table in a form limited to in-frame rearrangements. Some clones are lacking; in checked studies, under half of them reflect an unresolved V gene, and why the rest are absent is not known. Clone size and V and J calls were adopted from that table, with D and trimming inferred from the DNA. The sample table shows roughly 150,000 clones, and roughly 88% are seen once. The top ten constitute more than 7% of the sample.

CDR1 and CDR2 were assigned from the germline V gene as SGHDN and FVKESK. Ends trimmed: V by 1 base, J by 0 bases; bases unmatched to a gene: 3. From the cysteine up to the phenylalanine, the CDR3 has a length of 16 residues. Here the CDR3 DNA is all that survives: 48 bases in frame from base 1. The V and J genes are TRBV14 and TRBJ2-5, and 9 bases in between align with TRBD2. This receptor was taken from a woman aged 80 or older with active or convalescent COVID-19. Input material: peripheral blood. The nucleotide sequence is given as TGTGCCAGCAGCCAAGTCGCGGGGGGGAACCAAGAGACCCAGTACTTC. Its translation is CASSQVAGGNQETQYF. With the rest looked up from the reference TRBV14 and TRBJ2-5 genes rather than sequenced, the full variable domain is EAGVTQFPSHSVIEKGQTVTLRCDPISGHDNLYWYRRVMGKEIKFLLHFVKESKQDESGMPNNRFLAERTGGTYSTLKVQPAELEDSGVYFCASSQVAGGNQETQYFGPGTRLLVL.